Listed here are 6 T cell receptor beta chains from one sample, sequenced in a study of shared clonotypes between healthy human individuals. Here immunoSEQ multiplex PCR was the method, and the copy in TCRdb shows in-frame clones only, minus some. The table includes about 490,000 clones, 75% to 85% detected once. The specimen sequenced was PBMCs. Every receptor here comes from a woman between 40 and 50 years old in good health. Some clones in this sample may be carry-over from other donors' samples.

The chain is built from TRBV27 and TRBJ2-1; D uncertain. The V and J ends lost 3 bases and 7 bases respectively, with 10 bases between them. Germline CDR1 and CDR2: MNHEY and SMNVEV (reference sequence). CDR3 length: 13 residues. The CDR3 region has the DNA TGTGCCAGCAGTTTCTCCGGATTTAATGAGCAGTTCTTC. This codes for CASSFSGFNEQFF.

V usage is TRBV4-3 and J usage is TRBJ1-4; the D gene is possibly TRBD1 (5 bases). CDR3 size: 17 residues. V was trimmed by 0 bases and J by 0 bases, leaving 11 bases between them. CDR1 is LGHNA and CDR2 is YSLEER in the germline V gene. Here the CDR3 reads CASSQDPPGSTNEKLFF. DNA for the CDR3: TGCGCCAGCAGCCAAGATCCCCCAGGGTCAACTAATGAAAAACTGTTTTTT.

This clone has a count of ten or more. The gene calls are TRBV27 and TRBJ2-7; the match to TRBD2 covers 7 bases. Germline CDR1 is MNHEY and CDR2 is SMNVEV (reference sequence). V lost 2 bases, J lost 0 bases, and 4 bases stayed unmatched. CDR3 length: 15 residues. The CDR3, as DNA: TGTGCCAGCAGTTTAAACCCTAGCGGCTCCTACGAGCAGTACTTC. Amino acids: CASSLNPSGSYEQYF.

Regarding this clone: A single base is all that separates this from a far larger clone, so a read error is likely. The chain is built from TRBV6-6 and TRBJ1-2; 7 nucleotides agree with TRBD1. This CDR3 is built from 13 residues. From germline, CDR1 is MNHNY and CDR2 SVGAGI (reference sequence). The ends lost 5 bases at V and 2 bases at J; junction bases unmatched: 2. The CDR3 spells CASSPTGNYGYTF. The CDR3 nucleotides read TGTGCCAGCAGTCCGACAGGGAACTATGGCTACACCTTC.

This chain links TRBV4-1 with TRBJ1-5, with 9 positions matching TRBD1. V dropped 4 bases and J dropped 7; count of bases not matched to a gene: 11. This CDR3 has 16 residues. Germline values: CDR1 MGHRA, CDR2 YSYEKL. In nucleotides, the CDR3 is TGCGCCAGCAGCCCTATAGAACAGGGGGCGCACCAGCCCCAGCATTTT. Translation: CASSPIEQGAHQPQHF.

This clone has just a few counts. The gene calls are TRBV9 and TRBJ2-3, with TRBD2 matching 7 bases. Looked up from germline, CDR1 is SGDLS and CDR2 is YYNGEE. The CDR3 length is 15 residues. The ends lost 1 base at V and 3 bases at J; junction bases unmatched: 5. CDR3 region: CASSVSGLGTDTQYF. CDR3 sequence (DNA): TGTGCCAGCAGCGTAAGTGGACTAGGTACAGATACGCAGTATTTT.